These 24 T cell receptor beta chains originate from one sample sequenced in a study of post-analysis software for immune sequencing data. Study conclusions and caveats: TRBV5-6, TRBV5-1 and TRBV20-1 belonged to a set of roughly 5 TRBV segments that were more frequent in patients than controls.

The antigens of these receptors remain unknown. Unique molecular identifiers tagged the TCR beta cDNA libraries. TCRdb re-called the PCR reads with MiXCR, one entry per CDR3 protein. Of hundreds of thousands of distinct CDR3 sequences in the sample, 44% were seen once. Sequenced input: blood. These receptors were collected from a girl aged 10 to 17 with multiple sclerosis.

The chain employs TRBV29-1 and TRBJ2-1; 11 nucleotides align to TRBD1. The J segment lost 6 bases and the V segment lost 7 bases, leaving 14 bases of the junction unmatched. Germline V lookup: CDR1 SQVTM, CDR2 ANQGSEA. This CDR3 is 16 amino acids long. CDR3 amino acids: CSARTGGSTFGNEQFF. Here the CDR3 DNA reads TGCAGCGCGAGGACAGGGGGCTCAACTTTCGGCAATGAGCAGTTCTTC.

The rearrangement joins TRBV27 to TRBJ2-7; 13 positions match TRBD2. The CDR3 has 16 amino acids. The ends lost 5 bases at V and 7 bases at J; junction bases unmatched: 11. CDR1 is MNHEY, CDR2 SMNVEV, per germline (reference sequence). CDR3 sequence: CASSLGTSGAQREQYF. In DNA, the CDR3 is TGTGCCAGCAGTCTAGGGACTAGCGGGGCCCAAAGGGAGCAGTACTTC.

This chain connects TRBV24-1 to TRBJ2-1; a weak D match, TRBD2 (6 bases). The CDR3 contains 16 residues. V gave up 1 base and J gave up 8 bases, with 17 bases separating them. Germline CDR1 reads KGHDR; CDR2 reads SFDVKD. CDR3 DNA sequence: TGTGCCACCAGTGATTTTGGAGGAGGGACTCGCGATGAGCAGTTCTTC. Protein product: CATSDFGGGTRDEQFF.

The chain has TRBV24-1 and TRBJ1-4; tentatively, D is TRBD1 (6 bases). V was cut by 3 bases and J by 7 bases, with 20 bases left in between. This CDR3 region has 17 residues. CDR1 KGHDR and CDR2 SFDVKD come from the germline V gene. CDR3 region: CATSDQPRQEEGEKLFF. Here the CDR3 DNA reads TGTGCCACCAGTGATCAGCCCAGACAGGAAGAGGGTGAAAAACTGTTTTTT.

This clonotype was counted a few times. This chain links TRBV7-9 with TRBJ2-6; D gene uncertain. Germline V gives CDR1 SEHNR, CDR2 FQNEAQ (reference sequence). This CDR3 contains 14 residues. V lost 3 bases and J lost 3, with 6 bases in between. The CDR3 is CASSFDLGANVLTF. The CDR3 DNA follows: TGTGCCAGCAGCTTTGACCTTGGGGCCAACGTCCTGACTTTC.

The chain has TRBV5-1 and TRBJ2-3; D not resolved. In germline, CDR1 is SGHRS, CDR2 YFSETQ. Between the trimmed V and J ends, which lost 0 bases and 5 bases, there was a span of 10 bases. This CDR3 is built from 14 residues. As DNA, the CDR3 is TGCGCCAGCAGCTTGGGGCTAACGGAAGATACGCAGTATTTT. Protein sequence: CASSLGLTEDTQYF.

This clonotype appeared a few times. The junction departs from germline at one end; a sequencing error may be responsible. The genes are TRBV7-9 and TRBJ2-7; TRBD2 matches at 10 bases. The CDR3 loop spans 16 amino acids. Germline values: CDR1 SEHNR, CDR2 FQNEAQ (reference sequence). The CDR3, as DNA: TGTGCCAACAGCTTAGTAAGCGGGAGGGGCTTAGACGAGCAGTACTTC. Amino acid sequence: CANSLVSGRGLDEQYF.

This clonotype was seen only a few times. A much larger clone differs by one base, so this may be a read error. This chain links TRBV12-3 or TRBV12-4 with TRBJ1-5, with 9 bases matching TRBD1. V shed 6 bases and J 9 bases; nucleotides not matched to a gene: 12. The CDR3 totals 15 residues. The CDR3 sequence: CASSLGQGISRPQHF. The CDR3 DNA sequence: TGTGCCAGCAGCCTGGGACAGGGCATAAGTCGGCCCCAGCATTTT.

This clonotype was detected only a few times. The chain has TRBV4-1 and TRBJ1-4, with D possibly TRBD1 on 6 matching bases. Trimming removed 6 bases from V and 6 bases from J, with 14 bases in between. CDR1 MGHRA and CDR2 YSYEKL come from the germline V gene. The CDR3 contains 14 residues. CDR3: CASSPEGVDEKLFF. In DNA form, the CDR3 reads TGCGCCAGCAGTCCCGAGGGGGTCGATGAAAAACTGTTTTTT.

The rearrangement links TRBV28 to TRBJ2-7, with a tentative D call TRBD2 (5 bases). The germline V gene has CDR1 MDHEN and CDR2 SYDVKM. The CDR3 contains 12 residues. V was trimmed by 1 base and J by 6 bases, leaving 7 bases between them. CDR3 DNA sequence: TGTGCCAGCAGTTTATTTGCGGGCGAGCAGTACTTC. Translated: CASSLFAGEQYF.

In regard to this clonotype: At one boundary the junction diverges from the germline segment, which might be a read error. This chain connects TRBV4-1 to TRBJ2-7, with TRBD2 identical over 10 bases. CDR1 and CDR2 (germline): MGHRA, YSYEKL. CDR3 size: 15 residues. Here the CDR3 DNA reads TGCGCCGGCAGCCAAGATTCTAGCGGGAGCGCCGAGCAGTACTTC. Translated, it gives CAGSQDSSGSAEQYF.

This clonotype was observed a handful of times. CDR3 sequence reads: CASSPRAGSSTDTQYF. CDR3 bases: TGTGCCAGCAGCCCCCGGGCAGGGTCGAGTACAGATACGCAGTATTTT. The rearrangement joins TRBV7-9 to TRBJ2-3, with D tentatively TRBD1 (5 bases). This CDR3 spans 16 amino acids. Germline V gives CDR1 SEHNR, CDR2 FQNEAQ (reference sequence). V gave up 5 bases and J gave up 3 bases, with 18 bases separating them.

V and J are TRBV5-1 and TRBJ2-1; TRBD2 might be the D (5 bases). This CDR3 is 13 amino acids long. V shed 0 bases and J shed 6 bases, with 7 bases lying between them. Germline V CDR1 and CDR2: SGHRS, YFSETQ. The chain's CDR3 is CASSLGRPNEQFF. The CDR3 region has the DNA TGCGCCAGCAGCTTGGGGAGGCCCAATGAGCAGTTCTTC.

This clonotype appeared a few times. The rearrangement uses TRBV24-1 and TRBJ1-2; the D gene is possibly TRBD1 (6 bases). V shed 4 bases and J shed 3 bases, with 8 bases lying between them. CDR1 is KGHDR, CDR2 SFDVKD, per germline. The CDR3 contains 13 residues. In nucleotides, the CDR3 is TGTGCCACCAGTGAAAGGACAGACTATGGCTACACCTTC. Translating it yields CATSERTDYGYTF.

The chain employs TRBV5-1 and TRBJ2-5, with 11 bases aligning to TRBD2. The CDR3 runs 14 residues. Trimming took 7 bases from V and 4 from J; bases not matched to a gene: 6. Germline V gene data show CDR1 as SGHRS and CDR2 as YFSETQ. CDR3 sequence: CASRGSGRAETQYF. CDR3 bases: TGCGCCAGCCGAGGTAGCGGGAGGGCAGAGACCCAGTACTTC.

The chain recombines TRBV25-1 with TRBJ2-3; unclear D gene. Trimming left V 1 base short and J 6 bases short, with 5 bases between. Germline loops: CDR1 MGHDK, CDR2 SYGVNS. The CDR3 totals 12 residues. The CDR3 DNA follows: TGTGCCAGCAGTGAATCCCCGGATACGCAGTATTTT. Encoded protein: CASSESPDTQYF.

J is TRBJ2-1 and V is TRBV29-1; D remains unclear. Germline V gives CDR1 SQVTM, CDR2 ANQGSEA. V lost 7 bases and J lost 3, with 13 bases in between. CDR3 length: 13 residues. In DNA form, the CDR3 reads TGCAGCGCCATGCCCCCCGGCTACAATGAGCAGTTCTTC. Amino acids: CSAMPPGYNEQFF.

The rearrangement links TRBV5-1 to TRBJ2-1; the match to TRBD2 covers 8 bases. CDR1 is SGHRS and CDR2 is YFSETQ in the germline V gene. The V gene end was trimmed by 1 base and the J gene end by 1 base; junction bases not matched to a gene: 4. The CDR3 covers 16 residues. CDR3 amino acids: CASSLMTSASYNEQFF. CDR3 DNA: TGCGCCAGCAGCTTGATGACTAGCGCATCCTACAATGAGCAGTTCTTC.

This clonotype occurred a few times. The rearrangement joins TRBV12-3 or TRBV12-4 to TRBJ2-3, with D perhaps TRBD1 (6 bases). The CDR3 extends over 12 amino acids. V dropped 11 bases and J dropped 1 base, with 10 bases sitting between them. In DNA, the CDR3 is TGTGCCGCAAGACAGGGCACAGATACGCAGTATTTT. This encodes CAARQGTDTQYF.

The chain couples TRBV5-1 to TRBJ2-1; TRBD2 matches 13 bases. Germline CDR1 SGHRS, CDR2 YFSETQ. With V trimmed by 3 bases and J by 9 bases, 12 bases remained unmatched. The CDR3 is 17 amino acids. The chain's CDR3 is CASSWAWGLAGSLEQFF. CDR3 DNA: TGCGCCAGCAGCTGGGCTTGGGGACTAGCGGGGTCCCTTGAGCAGTTCTTC.

The chain recombines TRBV20-1 with TRBJ2-1; 9 positions agree with TRBD2. CDR1 is DFQATT, CDR2 SNEGSKA, per germline (reference sequence). The length of the CDR3 is 16 residues. V shed 4 bases and J 6 bases; nucleotides not matched to a gene: 13. The CDR3 sequence: CSAKVAGGPGGNEQFF. CDR3 bases: TGCAGTGCTAAGGTGGCGGGAGGGCCTGGTGGCAATGAGCAGTTCTTC.

This clonotype appeared a few times. CDR3 sequence reads: CASRTGSGEQFF. The CDR3, as DNA: TGTGCCAGCAGAACAGGGAGCGGTGAGCAGTTCTTC. V and J are TRBV6-5 and TRBJ2-1; D is perhaps TRBD1 (6 bases). CDR3 length: 12 residues. CDR1 MNHEY and CDR2 SVGAGI come from the germline V gene. With 6 bases removed from V and 9 bases from J, the gap between germline ends came to 12 bases.

The chain couples TRBV24-1 to TRBJ2-7; the match to TRBD1 covers 10 bases. The J segment lost 0 bases and the V segment lost 4 bases, leaving 5 bases of the junction unmatched. CDR1 is KGHDR and CDR2 is SFDVKD in the germline V gene. This CDR3 has 16 residues. The DNA for the CDR3 is TGTGCCACCAGTGACCCGGGACAGGGGAGCTCCTACGAGCAGTACTTC. Translated: CATSDPGQGSSYEQYF.

This clonotype has just a few counts. V usage is TRBV6-4 and J usage is TRBJ2-3; 9 nucleotides line up with TRBD2. There are 15 residues in the CDR3. Germline V gene data show CDR1 as MRHNA and CDR2 as SNTAGT. V lost 4 bases, J lost 3 bases, and 5 bases stayed unmatched. The CDR3 protein is CASSATSGGTDTQYF. The CDR3 DNA is TGTGCCAGCAGTGCGACTAGCGGTGGAACAGATACGCAGTATTTT.